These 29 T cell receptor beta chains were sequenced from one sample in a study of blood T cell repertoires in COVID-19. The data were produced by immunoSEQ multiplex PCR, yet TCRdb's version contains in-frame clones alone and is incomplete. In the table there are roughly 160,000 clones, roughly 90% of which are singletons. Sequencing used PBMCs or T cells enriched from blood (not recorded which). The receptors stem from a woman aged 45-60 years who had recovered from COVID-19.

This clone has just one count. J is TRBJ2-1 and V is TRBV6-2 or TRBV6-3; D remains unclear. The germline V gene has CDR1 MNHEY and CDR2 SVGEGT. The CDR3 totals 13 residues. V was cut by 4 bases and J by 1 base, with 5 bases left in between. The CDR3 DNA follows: TGTGCCAGCAGTTCTAGTTCCTACAATGAGCAGTTCTTC. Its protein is CASSSSSYNEQFF.

CDR3 in DNA: TGTGCCAGCAGCCCAAGACTAGCGGGAGGAGAGACCCAGTACTTC. This codes for CASSPRLAGGETQYF. The rearrangement links TRBV5-8 to TRBJ2-5, with 13 bases aligning to TRBD2. Losses at the gene ends were 4 bases for V and 4 bases for J; bases not matched to a gene: 4. Germline V gene data show CDR1 as SGHTS and CDR2 as YDEGEE. The CDR3 sequence is 15 residues long.

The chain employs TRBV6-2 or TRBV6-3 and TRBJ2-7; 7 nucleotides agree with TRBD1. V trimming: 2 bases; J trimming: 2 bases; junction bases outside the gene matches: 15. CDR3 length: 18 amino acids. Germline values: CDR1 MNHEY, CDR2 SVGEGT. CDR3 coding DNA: TGTGCCAGCAGTTACACCCAGACAGGGCCAAAGGGGGCCTACGAGCAGTACTTC. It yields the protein CASSYTQTGPKGAYEQYF.

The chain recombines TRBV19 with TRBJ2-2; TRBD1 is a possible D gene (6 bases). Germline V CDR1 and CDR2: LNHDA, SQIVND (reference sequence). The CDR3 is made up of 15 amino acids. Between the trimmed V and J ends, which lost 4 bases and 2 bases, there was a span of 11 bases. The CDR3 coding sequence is TGTGCCAGTAGTACCTGGACAGTTAACACCGGGGAGCTGTTTTTT. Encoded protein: CASSTWTVNTGELFF.

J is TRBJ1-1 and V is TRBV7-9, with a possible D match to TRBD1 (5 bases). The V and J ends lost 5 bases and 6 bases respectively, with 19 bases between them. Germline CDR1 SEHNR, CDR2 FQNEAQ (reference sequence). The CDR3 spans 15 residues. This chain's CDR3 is CASSPDSGLGAEAFF. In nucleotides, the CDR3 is TGTGCCAGCAGCCCTGACAGCGGGCTTGGCGCTGAAGCTTTCTTT. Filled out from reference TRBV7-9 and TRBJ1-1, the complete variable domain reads DTGVSQNPRHKITKRGQNVTFRCDPISEHNRLYWYRQTLGQGPEFLTYFQNEAQLEKSRLLSDRFSAERPKGSFSTLEIQRTEQGDSAMYLCASSPDSGLGAEAFFGQGTRLTVV.

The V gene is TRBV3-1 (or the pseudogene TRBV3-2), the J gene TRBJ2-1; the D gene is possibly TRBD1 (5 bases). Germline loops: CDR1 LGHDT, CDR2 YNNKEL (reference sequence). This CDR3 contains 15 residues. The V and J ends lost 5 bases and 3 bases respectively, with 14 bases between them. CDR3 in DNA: TGTGCCAGCAGCTTTCGCAGGGTGAGCTACAATGAGCAGTTCTTC. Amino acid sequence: CASSFRRVSYNEQFF.

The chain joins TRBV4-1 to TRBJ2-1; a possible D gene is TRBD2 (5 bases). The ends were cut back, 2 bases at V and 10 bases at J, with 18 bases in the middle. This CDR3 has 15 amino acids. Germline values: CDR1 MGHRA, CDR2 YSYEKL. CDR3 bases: TGCGCCAGCAGCCAATTTGGTTTCGGGGTTTACGAGCAGTTCTTC. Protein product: CASSQFGFGVYEQFF.

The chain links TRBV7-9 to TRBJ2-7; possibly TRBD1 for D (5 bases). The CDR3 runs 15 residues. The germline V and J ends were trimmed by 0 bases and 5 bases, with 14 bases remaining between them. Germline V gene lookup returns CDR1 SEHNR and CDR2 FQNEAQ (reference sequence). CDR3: CASSLAGVQGHEQYF. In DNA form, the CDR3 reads TGTGCCAGCAGCTTAGCGGGCGTGCAGGGTCACGAGCAGTACTTC.

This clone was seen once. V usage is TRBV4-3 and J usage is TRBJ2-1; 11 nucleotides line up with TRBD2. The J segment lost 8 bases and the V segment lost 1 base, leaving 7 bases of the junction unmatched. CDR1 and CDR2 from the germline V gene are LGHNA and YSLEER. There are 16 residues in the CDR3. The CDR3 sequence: CASSQATSGSFHEQFF. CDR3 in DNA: TGCGCCAGCAGCCAAGCCACTAGCGGGAGCTTCCATGAGCAGTTCTTC.

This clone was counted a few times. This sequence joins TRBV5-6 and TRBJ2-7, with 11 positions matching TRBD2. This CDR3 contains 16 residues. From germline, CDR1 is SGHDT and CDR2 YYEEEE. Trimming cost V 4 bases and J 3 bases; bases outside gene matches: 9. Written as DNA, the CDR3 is TGTGCCAGCAGCACTGGGCGGGGGACTAGCGGCTACGAGCAGTACTTC. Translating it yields CASSTGRGTSGYEQYF.

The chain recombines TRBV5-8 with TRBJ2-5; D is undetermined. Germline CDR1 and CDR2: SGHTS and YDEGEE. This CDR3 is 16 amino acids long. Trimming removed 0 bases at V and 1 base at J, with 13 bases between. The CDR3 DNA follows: TGTGCCAGCAGCTTGGGGAGAGGTGTTTCCCAAGAGACCCAGTACTTC. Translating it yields CASSLGRGVSQETQYF.

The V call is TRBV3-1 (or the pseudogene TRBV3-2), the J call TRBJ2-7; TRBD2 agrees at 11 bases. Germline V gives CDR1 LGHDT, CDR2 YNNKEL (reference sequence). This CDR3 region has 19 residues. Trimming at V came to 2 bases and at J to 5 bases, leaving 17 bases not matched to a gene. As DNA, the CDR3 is TGTGCCAGCAGCCAAAGACTAGCGGGACCCGTGGCCCCTAGGAACGAGCAGTACTTC. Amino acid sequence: CASSQRLAGPVAPRNEQYF.

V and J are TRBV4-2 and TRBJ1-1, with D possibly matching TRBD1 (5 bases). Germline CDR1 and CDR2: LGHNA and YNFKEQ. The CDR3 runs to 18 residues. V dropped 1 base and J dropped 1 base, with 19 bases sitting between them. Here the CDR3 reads CASSQAAGKVIGNTEAFF. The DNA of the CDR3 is TGTGCCAGCAGCCAAGCGGCAGGGAAGGTTATCGGGAACACTGAAGCTTTCTTT.

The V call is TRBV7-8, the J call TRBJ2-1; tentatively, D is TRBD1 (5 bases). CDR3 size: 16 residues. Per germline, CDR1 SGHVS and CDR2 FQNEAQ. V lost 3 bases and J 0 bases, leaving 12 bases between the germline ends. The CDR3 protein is CASSFGRGSSYNEQFF. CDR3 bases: TGTGCCAGCAGCTTTGGTAGGGGAAGCTCCTACAATGAGCAGTTCTTC.

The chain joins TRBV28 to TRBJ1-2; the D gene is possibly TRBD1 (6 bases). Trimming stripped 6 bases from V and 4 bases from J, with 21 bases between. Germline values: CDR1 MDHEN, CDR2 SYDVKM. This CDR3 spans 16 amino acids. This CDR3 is CASSLFGEGVIYGYTF. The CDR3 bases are TGTGCCAGCAGCCTTTTCGGGGAGGGGGTAATCTATGGCTACACCTTC.

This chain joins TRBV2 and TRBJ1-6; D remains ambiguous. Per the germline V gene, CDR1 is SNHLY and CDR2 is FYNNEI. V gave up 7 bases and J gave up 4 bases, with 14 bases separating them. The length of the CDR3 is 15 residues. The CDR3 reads CASTGRIFYNSPLHF. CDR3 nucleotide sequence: TGTGCCAGCACTGGCAGAATCTTTTATAATTCACCCCTCCACTTT.

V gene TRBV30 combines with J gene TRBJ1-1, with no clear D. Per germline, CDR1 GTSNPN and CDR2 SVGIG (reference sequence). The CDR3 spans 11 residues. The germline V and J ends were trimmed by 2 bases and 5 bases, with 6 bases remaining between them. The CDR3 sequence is CAWSLRTEAFF. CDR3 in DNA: TGTGCCTGGAGTCTCAGGACTGAAGCTTTCTTT.

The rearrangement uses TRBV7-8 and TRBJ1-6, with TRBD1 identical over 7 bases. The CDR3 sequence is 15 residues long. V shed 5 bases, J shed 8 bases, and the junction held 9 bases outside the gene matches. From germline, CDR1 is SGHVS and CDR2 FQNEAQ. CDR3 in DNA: TGTGCCAGCAGCCCAGGGACAGATGGACATTCACCCCTCCACTTT. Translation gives CASSPGTDGHSPLHF.

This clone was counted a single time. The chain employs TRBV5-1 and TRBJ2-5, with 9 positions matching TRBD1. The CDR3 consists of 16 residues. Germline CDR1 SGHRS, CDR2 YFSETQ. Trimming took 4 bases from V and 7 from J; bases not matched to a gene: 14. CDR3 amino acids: CASSPPGQGDLGTQYF. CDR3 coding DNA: TGCGCCAGCAGCCCCCCGGGACAGGGAGATTTAGGGACCCAGTACTTC.

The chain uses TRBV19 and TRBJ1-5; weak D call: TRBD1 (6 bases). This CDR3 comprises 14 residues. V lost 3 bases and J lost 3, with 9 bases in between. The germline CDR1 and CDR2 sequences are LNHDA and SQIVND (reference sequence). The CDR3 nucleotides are TGTGCCAGTAGTATTACAGGGTCCAATCAGCCCCAGCATTTT. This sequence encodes CASSITGSNQPQHF.

The CDR3 protein is CASSEQGVQETQYF. The CDR3 DNA is TGTGCCAGCAGTGAACAGGGGGTCCAAGAGACCCAGTACTTC. The V call is TRBV2, the J call TRBJ2-5; 7 bases are shared with TRBD1. CDR1 SNHLY and CDR2 FYNNEI come from the germline V gene. The trim removed 2 bases at V and 1 base at J, leaving 1 base unmatched. CDR3 length equals 14 residues.

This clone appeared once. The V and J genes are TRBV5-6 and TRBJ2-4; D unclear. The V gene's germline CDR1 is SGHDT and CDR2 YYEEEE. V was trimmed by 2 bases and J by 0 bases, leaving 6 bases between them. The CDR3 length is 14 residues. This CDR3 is CASSFGLAKNIQYF. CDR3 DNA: TGTGCCAGCAGCTTTGGCTTAGCCAAAAACATTCAGTACTTC.

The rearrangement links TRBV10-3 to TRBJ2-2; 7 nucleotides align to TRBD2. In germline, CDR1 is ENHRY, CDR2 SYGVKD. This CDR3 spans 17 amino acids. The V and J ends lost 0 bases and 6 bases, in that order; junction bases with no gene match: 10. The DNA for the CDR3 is TGTGCCATCAGTGAGTCTTCTTTTGCGGGAGCGGCCGGGGAGCTGTTTTTT. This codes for CAISESSFAGAAGELFF.

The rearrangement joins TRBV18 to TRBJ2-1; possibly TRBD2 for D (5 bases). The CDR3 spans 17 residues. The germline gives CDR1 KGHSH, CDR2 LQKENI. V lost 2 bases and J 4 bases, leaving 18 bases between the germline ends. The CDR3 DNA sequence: TGTGCCAGCTCACCAATACCGGGATCCCCCTCTTACAATGAGCAGTTCTTC. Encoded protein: CASSPIPGSPSYNEQFF.

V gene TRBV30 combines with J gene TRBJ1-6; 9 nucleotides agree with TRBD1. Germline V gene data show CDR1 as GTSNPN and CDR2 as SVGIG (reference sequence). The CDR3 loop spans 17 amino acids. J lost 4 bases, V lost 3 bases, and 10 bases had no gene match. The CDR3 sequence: CAWRGTQQGAYNSPLHF. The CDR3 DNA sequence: TGTGCCTGGAGGGGGACTCAACAGGGGGCATATAATTCACCCCTCCACTTT.

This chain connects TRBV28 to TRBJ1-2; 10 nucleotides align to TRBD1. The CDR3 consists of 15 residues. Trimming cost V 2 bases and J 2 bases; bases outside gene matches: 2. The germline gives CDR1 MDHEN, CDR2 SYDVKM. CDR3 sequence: CASSLGTGENYGYTF. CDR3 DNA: TGTGCCAGCAGTTTAGGGACAGGGGAGAACTATGGCTACACCTTC.

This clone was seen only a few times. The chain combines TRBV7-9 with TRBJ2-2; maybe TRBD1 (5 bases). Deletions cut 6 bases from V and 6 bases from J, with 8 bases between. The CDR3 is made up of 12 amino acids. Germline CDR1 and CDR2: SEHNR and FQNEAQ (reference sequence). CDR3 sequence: CASRQGAGELFF. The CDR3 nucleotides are TGTGCCAGCAGGCAGGGCGCCGGGGAGCTGTTTTTT.

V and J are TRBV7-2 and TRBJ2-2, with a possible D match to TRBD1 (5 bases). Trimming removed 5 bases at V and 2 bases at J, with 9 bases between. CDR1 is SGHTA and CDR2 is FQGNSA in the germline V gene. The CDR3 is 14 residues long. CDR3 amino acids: CASSTQGNTGELFF. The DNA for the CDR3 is TGTGCCAGCAGCACTCAGGGAAACACCGGGGAGCTGTTTTTT.

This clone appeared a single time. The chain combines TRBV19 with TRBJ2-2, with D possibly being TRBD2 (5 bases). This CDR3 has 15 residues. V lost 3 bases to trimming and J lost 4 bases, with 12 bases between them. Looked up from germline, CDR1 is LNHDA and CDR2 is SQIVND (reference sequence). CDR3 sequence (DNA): TGTGCCAGTAGTATGGGTGGGAGTAGCACCGGGGAGCTGTTTTTT. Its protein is CASSMGGSSTGELFF.